This T cell receptor beta chain is from a study of blood T cell repertoires in COVID-19. Study in general: COVID-19 samples collected from the United States, Italy and Spain covered acute and convalescent phases. The cDNA or gDNA used as material had been derived from T cells, B-cell-depleted T cells, or PBMCs.

In the authors' workflow: Amplified reference gene primers provided the basis for estimating nucleated cell counts. TCRdb's table, derived via immunoSEQ multiplex PCR, lists solely in-frame clones and lacks some. V, J and clone size reflect that table, while D and trimming were determined from the DNA. The data show about 74,000 clones, with about 91% seen just once and more than 1.5% held by the top ten. V lost 6 bases to trimming and J lost 6 bases, with 14 bases between them. The CDR3 loop spans 13 amino acids. J is TRBJ2-5 and V is TRBV12-3 or TRBV12-4, with D unclear. The source of this sequence is a woman aged 80 or over with active or convalescent COVID-19. The sequenced sample was peripheral blood. The CDR3 reads CASRIERRKTQYF. CDR3 nucleotide sequence: TGTGCCAGCAGGATTGAGCGCAGAAAGACCCAGTACTTC.